The 27 T cell receptor beta chains below were found in one sample sequenced in a study of T cells in localized non-small cell lung cancer. Measured with immunoSEQ multiplex PCR; TCRdb has only the in-frame clones, and not every one. The table records about 72,000 clones, roughly four fifths of them present only once. The sequences come from peripheral blood, collected before any cancer treatment. The source is a female donor over 55 with stage I lung adenocarcinoma.

J is TRBJ2-3 and V is TRBV9, with D perhaps matching TRBD2 (5 bases). The CDR3 is 17 residues long. Trimming took 0 bases from V and 2 from J, leaving 16 bases between them. The germline CDR1 and CDR2 sequences are SGDLS and YYNGEE. CDR3 amino acids: CASSVGSDPIPTDTQYF. The CDR3 DNA reads as TGTGCCAGCAGCGTAGGTAGCGACCCGATCCCCACAGATACGCAGTATTTT.

This chain joins TRBV6-5 and TRBJ2-4; D may be TRBD1 (5 bases). The CDR3 has 15 amino acids. CDR1 and CDR2 (germline): MNHEY, SVGAGI. V was clipped by 5 bases and J by 8 bases, with 19 bases between them. The CDR3 here is CASSPTRSRGYIQYF. CDR3 nucleotides: TGTGCCAGCAGTCCTACACGGAGTAGGGGCTACATTCAGTACTTC.

J is TRBJ2-5 and V is TRBV11-3; D unclear. The CDR3 totals 12 residues. V lost 3 bases, J lost 1 base, and 3 bases lay in between. CDR1 SGHNT and CDR2 YENEEA come from the germline V gene. The CDR3 region is CASSLRQETQYF. Here the CDR3 DNA reads TGTGCCAGCAGCTTGCGCCAAGAGACCCAGTACTTC.

V is TRBV5-5 and J is TRBJ2-1, with TRBD2 matching 8 bases. The CDR3 sequence is 15 residues long. V shed 2 bases and J 9 bases; nucleotides not matched to a gene: 10. Germline V gene lookup returns CDR1 SGHKS and CDR2 YYEKEE (reference sequence). The CDR3 loop reads CASSFTTTAGGEQFF. In DNA form, the CDR3 reads TGTGCCAGCAGCTTCACAACTACGGCGGGGGGTGAGCAGTTCTTC.

The chain employs TRBV29-1 and TRBJ1-1, with a weak D call TRBD1 (6 bases). Per the germline V gene, CDR1 is SQVTM and CDR2 is ANQGSEA. Trimming left V 7 bases short and J 4 bases short, with 13 bases between. This CDR3 has 12 amino acids. CDR3: CSGRQALTEAFF. The DNA of the CDR3 is TGCAGCGGGCGACAGGCTCTCACTGAAGCTTTCTTT.

The chain has TRBV5-4 and TRBJ1-2, with 8 bases lining up with TRBD1. The CDR3 extends over 15 amino acids. V shed 4 bases, J shed 3 bases, and the junction held 8 bases outside the gene matches. Germline V gene data show CDR1 as SGHNT and CDR2 as YYREEE (reference sequence). The CDR3 coding sequence is TGTGCCAGCAGCCCCTCAGGGGGCACCCACTATGGCTACACCTTC. Encoded protein: CASSPSGGTHYGYTF.

V is TRBV23-1 and J is TRBJ1-5; D remains unclear. TRBV23-1 is treated as an ORF (open reading frame) with a function not yet certain. CDR3 length: 15 residues. V was clipped by 2 bases and J by 7 bases, with 15 bases between them. The DNA of the CDR3 is TGCGCCAGCAGTCAACTTCTGAGGGTTTCCCAGCCCCAGCATTTT. Protein: CASSQLLRVSQPQHF.

The chain recombines TRBV19 with TRBJ2-2; 7 bases fit TRBD1. The CDR3 spans 15 residues. With 3 bases clipped from V and 3 bases from J, the junction kept 4 bases outside the gene matches. Germline V CDR1 and CDR2: LNHDA, SQIVND (reference sequence). The chain's CDR3 is CASSITGVYTGELFF. The CDR3 nucleotides are TGTGCCAGTAGTATCACAGGGGTATACACCGGGGAGCTGTTTTTT.

J is TRBJ1-3 and V is TRBV2, with TRBD1 as a possible D gene (6 bases). This CDR3 comprises 16 residues. CDR1 and CDR2 (germline): SNHLY, FYNNEI. V was clipped by 7 bases and J by 0 bases, with 16 bases between them. The CDR3 sequence: CASTFFTGSSGNTIYF. The CDR3 region has the DNA TGTGCCAGCACCTTTTTCACAGGGAGCTCTGGAAACACCATATATTTT.

The chain joins TRBV18 to TRBJ1-2; weak D call: TRBD1 (6 bases). Germline V gene data show CDR1 as KGHSH and CDR2 as LQKENI. The CDR3 extends over 14 amino acids. V lost 2 bases, J lost 4 bases, and 11 bases lay in between. In nucleotides, the CDR3 is TGTGCCAGCTCACCAAATACAGGGAGCTATGGCTACACCTTC. Translating gives CASSPNTGSYGYTF.

The chain has TRBV6-5 and TRBJ1-2, with TRBD1 identical over 7 bases. The CDR3 loop spans 13 amino acids. V lost 6 bases to trimming and J lost 8 bases; unmatched junction nucleotides: 9. From germline, CDR1 is MNHEY and CDR2 SVGAGI. CDR3 bases: TGTGCCAGCAGGCAGGGGGATAGGGACGGCTACACCTTC. Its protein is CASRQGDRDGYTF.

This chain links TRBV5-1 with TRBJ1-3, with 7 nucleotides matching TRBD1. V was clipped by 2 bases and J by 0 bases; unmatched bases: 5. The CDR3 consists of 16 residues. CDR1 and CDR2 from the germline V gene are SGHRS and YFSETQ. The CDR3 DNA reads TGCGCCAGCAGCTTTATGGGACAGCACTCTGGAAACACCATATATTTT. This translates into CASSFMGQHSGNTIYF.

The chain recombines TRBV19 with TRBJ1-1; weak D call: TRBD1 (6 bases). The CDR3 loop spans 16 amino acids. Germline loops: CDR1 LNHDA, CDR2 SQIVND (reference sequence). V was shortened by 3 bases and J by 1 base, with 15 bases between the two germline ends. The CDR3 sequence: CASSIGGGRENTEAFF. The CDR3 DNA reads TGTGCCAGTAGTATCGGGGGGGGCAGGGAGAACACTGAAGCTTTCTTT.

J is TRBJ2-1 and V is TRBV5-1, with 8 bases fitting TRBD2. V lost 3 bases and J lost 5; bases outside the gene matches: 4. CDR3 length equals 14 residues. CDR1 is SGHRS and CDR2 is YFSETQ in the germline V gene. Here the CDR3 DNA reads TGCGCCAGCAGCTCAGGGACTAGGAACAATGAGCAGTTCTTC. This codes for CASSSGTRNNEQFF.

V usage is TRBV7-9 and J usage is TRBJ2-5; the D is unclear. V was cut by 5 bases and J by 5 bases, with 12 bases left in between. CDR3 length: 13 residues. Germline values: CDR1 SEHNR, CDR2 FQNEAQ (reference sequence). The chain's CDR3 is CASSPRSKETQYF. The CDR3, as DNA: TGTGCCAGCAGCCCCCGGTCCAAGGAGACCCAGTACTTC.

The chain couples TRBV4-1 to TRBJ2-3; no firm D call. The V end was cut by 6 bases, the J end by 8 bases, with 18 bases between. Germline CDR1 and CDR2: MGHRA and YSYEKL. The CDR3 is made up of 14 amino acids. DNA of the CDR3: TGCGCCAGCAGACCCGGGCCTCGGAGTGGTACGCAGTATTTT. It yields the protein CASRPGPRSGTQYF.

The V call is TRBV5-1, the J call TRBJ2-3; D is undetermined. CDR1 and CDR2 from the germline V gene are SGHRS and YFSETQ. The CDR3 sequence is 14 residues long. Trimming took off 1 base at V and 2 bases at J, with 8 bases between the two ends. The CDR3 nucleotides read TGCGCCAGCAGCTTGTCGCAGAACACAGATACGCAGTATTTT. The encoded protein is CASSLSQNTDTQYF.

V usage is TRBV5-6 and J usage is TRBJ2-7; D not resolved. Per germline, CDR1 SGHDT and CDR2 YYEEEE. V was shortened by 4 bases and J by 2 bases, with 4 bases between the two germline ends. CDR3 length: 11 residues. The CDR3 reads CASSATYEQYF. DNA for the CDR3: TGTGCCAGCAGCGCCACCTACGAGCAGTACTTC. Complete variable domain (other parts from reference TRBV5-6 and TRBJ2-7): DAGVTQSPTHLIKTRGQQVTLRCSPKSGHDTVSWYQQALGQGPQFIFQYYEEEERQRGNFPDRFSGHQFPNYSSELNVNALLLGDSALYLCASSATYEQYFGPGTRLTVT.

The rearrangement joins TRBV4-1 to TRBJ1-2; D is unresolved. The CDR3 loop spans 15 amino acids. V shed 1 base and J shed 4 bases, with 13 bases lying between them. The germline CDR1 and CDR2 sequences are MGHRA and YSYEKL. In DNA, the CDR3 is TGCGCCAGCAGCCAAGTGGGAAGCGGGAGCTATGGCTACACCTTC. As protein: CASSQVGSGSYGYTF.

The gene calls are TRBV11-1 and TRBJ2-7; the D call may be TRBD1 or TRBD2 (8 bases each). Per the germline V gene, CDR1 is SGHAT and CDR2 is FQDESV (reference sequence). The CDR3 sequence is 14 residues long. V lost 5 bases and J lost 3, with 14 bases in between. As DNA, the CDR3 is TGTGCCAGCAGCCGTAGCGGGACAGGCTACGAGCAGTACTTC. It translates to CASSRSGTGYEQYF.

The chain employs TRBV2 and TRBJ1-1, with a possible D match to TRBD1 (5 bases). The CDR3 has 14 residues. The germline V and J ends were trimmed by 5 bases and 6 bases, with 16 bases remaining between them. Germline values: CDR1 SNHLY, CDR2 FYNNEI. The CDR3 DNA follows: TGTGCCAGCAGTTCTACTACAATAGGGGCTGAAGCTTTCTTT. The encoded protein is CASSSTTIGAEAFF.

V usage is TRBV14 and J usage is TRBJ2-7; D is undetermined. CDR1 is SGHDN, CDR2 FVKESK, per germline. V was clipped by 2 bases and J by 6 bases, with 8 bases between them. This CDR3 has 12 amino acids. The CDR3: CASSQRTGEQYF. The CDR3 DNA reads as TGTGCCAGCAGCCAACGGACCGGCGAGCAGTACTTC.

By sample share, this clone is medium-sized. The chain joins TRBV6-5 to TRBJ1-1; D remains unclear. V shed 2 bases and J shed 1 base, with 5 bases lying between them. Germline CDR1 reads MNHEY; CDR2 reads SVGAGI. This CDR3 contains 13 residues. This chain's CDR3 is CASSYIANTEAFF. DNA of the CDR3: TGTGCCAGCAGTTACATTGCGAACACTGAAGCTTTCTTT.

The rearrangement links TRBV11-2 to TRBJ2-3; TRBD2 matches 8 bases. J gave up 3 bases and V 5 bases, and 7 bases lay outside the gene matches. Germline lookup yields CDR1 SGHAT and CDR2 FQNNGV. CDR3 length: 15 amino acids. The CDR3 sequence: CASSPAAGGTDTQYF. CDR3 nucleotides: TGTGCCAGCAGCCCAGCGGCGGGAGGAACAGATACGCAGTATTTT.

The chain has TRBV11-2 and TRBJ2-3; 10 bases match TRBD2. Germline lookup yields CDR1 SGHAT and CDR2 FQNNGV. Trimming at V came to 1 base and at J to 4 bases, leaving 5 bases not matched to a gene. CDR3 length equals 16 residues. The CDR3, as DNA: TGTGCCAGCAGCTTAGTCCCTAGCGGGAGCCCAGATACGCAGTATTTT. Protein sequence: CASSLVPSGSPDTQYF.

The J gene is TRBJ2-3, the V gene TRBV5-5; TRBD2 aligns across 8 bases. This CDR3 contains 12 residues. Germline CDR1 reads SGHKS; CDR2 reads YYEKEE (reference sequence). CDR3 in DNA: TGTGCAGCGGGGGAGTCCTTGGATACGCAGTATTTT. Translating it yields CAAGESLDTQYF.

J is TRBJ1-1 and V is TRBV2; possibly TRBD1 for D (6 bases). There are 13 residues in the CDR3. V shed 3 bases and J shed 9 bases, with 14 bases lying between them. Germline V gives CDR1 SNHLY, CDR2 FYNNEI. CDR3: CASSDQSRDKAFF. The CDR3 region has the DNA TGTGCCAGCAGTGATCAGAGCAGGGACAAAGCTTTCTTT.